This TCR beta chain was sequenced for a study of radiation and T cells in renal cell carcinoma. Profiled with immunoSEQ multiplex PCR; TCRdb holds only in-frame clones, not every one. The sample shows tens of thousands of clones, roughly four fifths of them seen only once. The CDR3 runs 15 residues. Per the germline V gene, CDR1 is MNHEY and CDR2 is SMNVEV (reference sequence). Trimming shortened V by 3 bases and J by 3 bases, and 12 bases separated the two germline ends. The time point: blood 2 weeks post-SBRT. Treatment indicated: 15 Gy SBRT to primary tumor, nephrectomy 4 weeks later. The receptor was derived from a man in his 60s with renal cell carcinoma. The sample here was blood, taken from a patient whose treatment included radiotherapy and nephrectomy. The chain is built from TRBV27 and TRBJ1-5; possible D gene TRBD1, 5 bases. CDR3 amino acids: CASSLAGTVNQPQHF. The DNA of the CDR3 is TGTGCCAGCAGTTTGGCCGGGACCGTCAATCAGCCCCAGCATTTT.